These T cell receptor beta chains were read from a single sample in a study of T cells in Graves' hyperthyroidism and ophthalmopathy. TCRdb used MiXCR to reprocess the multiplex PCR reads, holding one entry per CDR3 protein. Of about 500,000 distinct CDR3 sequences listed, about 16% are singletons. Sequencing input: blood. These receptors all come from a woman between 25 and 40 years old with Graves' ophthalmopathy. CDR3s include the opening cysteine and the closing phenylalanine or tryptophan. The D gene is left open where the match is weak. Expanded clones get a size class; other rows say once, few or many, or leave the size out.

CDR3	DNA	J	size	V	D
CASRSGTSVQKLFF	TGTGCCAGCAGATCCGGGACTTCGGTACAAAAACTGTTTTTT	TRBJ1-4	many	TRBV6-1	NA
CASSLGQTGETQYF	TGTGCCAGCAGCCTGGGACAGACCGGGGAGACCCAGTACTTC	TRBJ2-5	NA	TRBV5-6	TRBD1
CARGELPPLVGTQYF	TGTGCCCGCGGAGAACTTCCCCCACTAGTTGGTACGCAGTATTTT	TRBJ2-3	NA	TRBV11-2	NA
CASSQGGPGTSIDEQFF	TGTGCCAGCAGCCAGGGAGGGCCCGGGACTAGCATTGATGAGCAGTTCTTC	TRBJ2-1	few	TRBV7-3	TRBD2
CSARIGEGSSYNSPLHF	TGCAGTGCTAGAATCGGGGAGGGGAGCTCCTATAATTCACCCCTCCACTTT	TRBJ1-6	many	TRBV20-1	NA
CASTSGLSTGELFF	TGTGCCAGCACAAGCGGGCTGAGCACCGGGGAGCTGTTTTTT	TRBJ2-2	many	TRBV28	NA
CASSPARRSNQPQHF	TGTGCCAGCAGCCCCGCTAGGCGAAGCAATCAGCCCCAGCATTTT	TRBJ1-5	many	TRBV6-4	NA
CASLPNRGETQYF	TGTGCCAGCTTACCGAACAGGGGGGAGACCCAGTACTTC	TRBJ2-5	few	TRBV6-2/TRBV6-3	TRBD1
CASSLFKETQYF	TGTGCCAGCAGTTTATTTAAAGAGACCCAGTACTTC	TRBJ2-5	NA	TRBV28	NA
CASSQDETQYF	TGCGCCAGCAGCCAAGATGAGACCCAGTACTTC	TRBJ2-5	NA	TRBV4-3	NA
CASSTTWRYTDTQYF	TGTGCCAGCAGTACAACTTGGCGGTACACAGATACGCAGTATTTT	TRBJ2-3	NA	TRBV6-2/TRBV6-3	NA
CSAHRASGSFDTQYF	TGCAGTGCCCACCGGGCTAGCGGGAGTTTCGATACGCAGTATTTT	TRBJ2-3	many	TRBV20-1	TRBD2
CASSLRDSDTQYF	TGTGCCAGCAGCTTACGAGATTCAGATACGCAGTATTTT	TRBJ2-3	NA	TRBV7-6	NA
CASSEQGTDTEAFF	TGCGCCAGCAGTGAACAGGGGACTGACACTGAAGCTTTCTTT	TRBJ1-1	few	TRBV5-1	TRBD1
CASSIVSGPQETQYF	TGTGCCAGTAGTATCGTTAGCGGGCCCCAAGAGACCCAGTACTTC	TRBJ2-5	NA	TRBV19	TRBD2
CASSYPTVTGEQYF	TGTGCCAGCAGTTACCCCACCGTAACCGGCGAGCAGTACTTC	TRBJ2-7	NA	TRBV6-2/TRBV6-3	NA
CASSAQGLYYEQYF	TGTGCCAGCAGTGCCCAGGGACTTTACTACGAGCAGTACTTC	TRBJ2-7	once	TRBV25-1	NA
CTSSQVAGTANEKLFF	TGCACCAGCAGCCAAGTTGCTGGCACTGCTAATGAAAAACTGTTTTTT	TRBJ1-4	few	TRBV4-1	NA
CASSRDPQDTQYF	TGTGCCAGCAGCCGGGACCCACAAGATACGCAGTATTTT	TRBJ2-3	many	TRBV3-1	NA
CASSIGQQGSPLHF	TGTGCCAGTAGTATAGGACAGCAAGGATCACCCCTCCACTTT	TRBJ1-6	NA	TRBV19	NA
CASSLGGGFGETQYF	TGTGCCAGCAGTTTGGGAGGGGGCTTTGGAGAGACCCAGTACTTC	TRBJ2-5	NA	TRBV27	NA
CSGDRADGTEAFF	TGCAGCGGAGACAGGGCTGATGGAACTGAAGCTTTCTTT	TRBJ1-1	NA	TRBV29-1	TRBD1
CASSIQGPWPQHF	TGTGCCAGTAGTATTCAGGGCCCGTGGCCCCAGCATTTT	TRBJ1-5	NA	TRBV19	NA
CASSLPDGTPGASYEQYF	TGTGCCAGCAGCTTACCGGACGGGACCCCGGGGGCCTCCTACGAGCAGTACTTC	TRBJ2-7	many	TRBV11-2	NA
CASSLGTEFPTGELFF	TGTGCCAGCAGCTTGGGGACAGAGTTCCCCACCGGGGAGCTGTTTTTT	TRBJ2-2	many	TRBV7-8	TRBD1
CASSLGIGTSKNEQFF	TGTGCCAGCAGTTTAGGGATCGGGACTTCAAAGAATGAGCAGTTCTTC	TRBJ2-1	many	TRBV28	NA
CSAGAEGSRNTGELFF	TGCAGTGCCGGGGCAGAAGGGTCGCGGAACACCGGGGAGCTGTTTTTT	TRBJ2-2	NA	TRBV20-1	NA
CSLNEQFF	TGCAGTCTCAATGAGCAGTTCTTC	TRBJ2-1	few	TRBV20-1	NA
CASSLQRDSYEQYF	TGTGCCAGCAGCTTGCAGCGGGACTCCTACGAGCAGTACTTC	TRBJ2-7	many	TRBV7-9	TRBD2
CASSQEGTRSYGYTF	TGCGCCAGCAGCCAAGAAGGGACACGGAGCTATGGCTACACCTTC	TRBJ1-2	few	TRBV4-3	NA
CASQPRTSGNIQYF	TGTGCCAGCCAACCCCGAACTAGTGGTAACATTCAGTACTTC	TRBJ2-4	few	TRBV28	NA